Each of the 20 T cell receptor beta chains below was sequenced from the same sample in a study of T-cell memory formation after mild COVID-19 (dated by TCRdb to about 2021). Receptor amplification or capture employed 5' RACE. Sequencing was carried out with an Illumina NovaSeq 6000. Using fastp at Q25 and MiXCR, TCRdb reprocessed the public reads and kept productive beta chains. Every distinct CDR3 protein forms one entry, paired with its most common genes and DNA. Within this sample are a few hundred thousand distinct CDR3 sequences, with approximately 19% of them counted one time only. Under 25% of the sample lies in the top ten. Sequencing used PBMCs or a T cell subset sorted from them (not recorded which). The receptors stem from a man aged 18-30 years who had mild COVID-19 (a few samples of this study predate the infection). The sample titles of this study are shuffled in the database, so cell type and time point are left out; the donor was told from shared clones.

This clonotype came up a few times. The genes are TRBV6-2 or TRBV6-3 and TRBJ2-7; 9 bases agree with TRBD1. The CDR3 is 15 amino acids. V lost 2 bases, J lost 5 bases, and 7 bases stayed unmatched. Germline V gives CDR1 MNHEY, CDR2 SVGEGT. The CDR3 sequence: CASSYPDRGLDEQYV. In nucleotides, the CDR3 is TGTGCCAGCAGTTACCCGGACAGGGGCTTAGACGAGCAGTACGTC.

This clonotype was seen more than once but under ten times. The chain links TRBV7-2 to TRBJ2-3, with D uncertain. V lost 2 bases and J 1 base, leaving 7 bases between the germline ends. Looked up from germline, CDR1 is SGHTA and CDR2 is FQGNSA. This CDR3 has 14 amino acids. The CDR3 region is CASSLMTGTDTQYF. CDR3 nucleotide sequence: TGTGCCAGCAGCTTAATGACCGGCACAGATACGCAGTATTTT.

This clonotype has only a few counts. The V call is TRBV9, the J call TRBJ2-3; TRBD2 matches at 11 bases. V lost 3 bases to trimming and J lost 8 bases; unmatched junction nucleotides: 11. Germline V gene lookup returns CDR1 SGDLS and CDR2 YYNGEE. This CDR3 contains 16 residues. Written as DNA, the CDR3 is TGTGCCAGCAGCGGCCCGATAGCGGGGGGGGACCGTACGCAGTATTTT. It specifies CASSGPIAGGDRTQYF.

CDR3 in DNA: TGTGCCAGCAGCCAAGAGATGGGATTCACCGGGGAGCTGTTTTTT. Its protein product is CASSQEMGFTGELFF. This rearrangement joins TRBV4-2 to TRBJ2-2, with D unresolved. This CDR3 has 15 residues. V lost 0 bases, J lost 4 bases, and 9 bases lay in between. Germline CDR1 and CDR2: LGHNA and YNFKEQ.

For this clonotype: Compared with germline, one end of the junction differs, possibly owing to a read error. The chain recombines TRBV12-3 or TRBV12-4 with TRBJ2-7, with 13 bases matching TRBD2. The CDR3 loop spans 11 amino acids. For the CDR3, the DNA is TGTGCCAGCGGACTAGCGGGGGATTTTTCCTTC. Encoded protein: CASGLAGDFSF.

A few counts support this clonotype. J is TRBJ1-2 and V is TRBV15; no clear D gene. V shed 2 bases and J shed 6 bases, with 10 bases lying between them. Per the germline V gene, CDR1 is LNHNV and CDR2 is YYDKDF (reference sequence). This CDR3 has 13 amino acids. CDR3 loop: CATSRTLSDGYTF. The CDR3 DNA sequence: TGTGCCACCAGCAGAACTCTGAGCGATGGCTACACCTTC.

The sample holds a few counts of this clonotype. CDR3 amino acids: CASSGSRGLPTDTQYF. The CDR3 region has the DNA TGTGCCAGCAGTGGTAGCCGGGGGTTACCCACAGATACGCAGTATTTT. This chain joins TRBV12-3 or TRBV12-4 and TRBJ2-3; D might be TRBD2 (6 bases). Trimming left V 5 bases short and J 2 bases short, with 17 bases between. The CDR3 loop spans 16 amino acids.

V is TRBV10-2 and J is TRBJ2-1, with D hard to call. The CDR3 covers 15 residues. Germline values: CDR1 WSHSY, CDR2 SAAADI. V gave up 3 bases and J gave up 0 bases, with 9 bases separating them. CDR3 bases: TGCGCCAGCAGTGAAGGACCGAGCTCCTACAATGAGCAGTTCTTC. Translated, it gives CASSEGPSSYNEQFF.

The rearrangement links TRBV20-1 to TRBJ2-2, with 7 bases matching TRBD1. This CDR3 region has 15 residues. Trimming cost V 6 bases and J 4 bases; bases outside gene matches: 11. Germline V gene sequence: CDR1 DFQATT, CDR2 SNEGSKA (reference sequence). The CDR3 DNA sequence: TGCAGTGCCAGCCCATCTAGGGGGCGCACCGGGGAGCTGTTTTTT. Translating gives CSASPSRGRTGELFF.

The V and J genes are TRBV5-1 and TRBJ2-1; the match to TRBD2 covers 12 bases. J gave up 0 bases and V 3 bases, and 7 bases lay outside the gene matches. The germline gives CDR1 SGHRS, CDR2 YFSETQ. This CDR3 has 18 amino acids. The CDR3 bases are TGCGCCAGCAGCTACTGGACTAGCGGGGATAGCTCCTACAATGAGCAGTTCTTC. Protein: CASSYWTSGDSSYNEQFF.

The chain combines TRBV7-9 with TRBJ2-3; 10 positions match TRBD2. After removal of 5 bases from V and 6 bases from J, the junction contained 11 bases not matched to a gene. Germline V gives CDR1 SEHNR, CDR2 FQNEAQ (reference sequence). The CDR3 contains 16 residues. The CDR3 loop is CASSIDTGTSDDTQYF. For the CDR3, the DNA is TGTGCCAGCAGCATAGACACCGGGACTAGCGACGATACGCAGTATTTT.

This rearrangement joins TRBV6-2 or TRBV6-3 to TRBJ1-1; D remains unclear. V dropped 3 bases and J dropped 4 bases, with 3 bases sitting between them. CDR3 length: 11 amino acids. Germline lookup yields CDR1 MNHEY and CDR2 SVGEGT. In nucleotides, the CDR3 is TGTGCCAGCAGTTATACCACTGAAGCTTTCTTT. Encoded protein: CASSYTTEAFF.

This clonotype has a handful of counts. The gene calls are TRBV4-3 and TRBJ2-1; 7 nucleotides agree with TRBD2. Germline-derived CDR1 and CDR2 are LGHNA and YSLEER. V was clipped by 2 bases and J by 7 bases; unmatched bases: 8. The length of the CDR3 is 15 residues. This CDR3 is CASSQPGLGGNEQFF. Here the CDR3 DNA reads TGCGCCAGCAGCCAACCGGGGCTGGGGGGGAATGAGCAGTTCTTC.

The rearrangement links TRBV7-8 to TRBJ2-7; 11 nucleotides align to TRBD2. Germline CDR1 reads SGHVS; CDR2 reads FQNEAQ. There are 15 residues in the CDR3. The V segment lost 5 bases and the J segment 3 bases; nucleotides outside the gene matches: 6. The CDR3 DNA reads as TGTGCCAGCAGCACCGGACTAGCGGGCATCTACGAGCAGTACGTC. It translates to CASSTGLAGIYEQYV.

This clonotype was observed a handful of times. The chain recombines TRBV12-3 or TRBV12-4 with TRBJ1-3; TRBD1 matches at 7 bases. The CDR3 contains 15 residues. J was trimmed by 2 bases and V by 7 bases; bases with no gene match: 8. CDR3 bases: TGTGCCAGCACCTCGACAGGGTCCACTGGAAACACCATATATTTT. Its protein product is CASTSTGSTGNTIYF.

In its sample, this clonotype was seen once. CDR3 DNA sequence: TGCAGTGCTAGGAGCCTGGGGGGGACGCTCTATGGCTACACCTTC. Translation gives CSARSLGGTLYGYTF. The rearrangement joins TRBV20-1 to TRBJ1-2; tentatively, D is TRBD1 (5 bases). The CDR3 is 15 amino acids. The ends were cut back, 3 bases at V and 4 bases at J, with 18 bases in the middle. CDR1 is DFQATT and CDR2 is SNEGSKA in the germline V gene (reference sequence).

This clonotype was counted between two and nine times. CDR3 in amino acids: CASSLFTEETQYF. CDR3 coding DNA: TGTGCCAGCAGCTTATTCACTGAAGAGACCCAGTACTTC. V gene TRBV7-2 combines with J gene TRBJ2-5; no firm D call. Germline-derived CDR1 and CDR2 are SGHTA and FQGNSA. CDR3 length equals 13 residues. The germline V and J ends were trimmed by 2 bases and 3 bases, with 7 bases remaining between them.

This clonotype has a handful of counts. The chain is built from TRBV29-1 and TRBJ2-1; TRBD2 matches 14 bases. This CDR3 has 14 residues. Germline trimming cut 6 bases from V and 6 bases from J; bases unmatched to any gene: 4. Germline lookup yields CDR1 SQVTM and CDR2 ANQGSEA. CDR3 sequence (DNA): TGCAGCGTGCCGACTAGCGGGGGGGCCAATGAGCAGTTCTTC. It specifies CSVPTSGGANEQFF.

This chain uses TRBV12-3 or TRBV12-4 with TRBJ1-3; perhaps TRBD1 as D (6 bases). Trimming took off 4 bases at V and 5 bases at J, with 15 bases between the two ends. The CDR3 runs 15 residues. In DNA, the CDR3 is TGTGCCAGCAGTTCATCTAACAGGGATAGAAACACCATATATTTT. Residues: CASSSSNRDRNTIYF.

The genes are TRBV5-5 and TRBJ2-7; D gene ambiguous. The CDR3 is 13 amino acids. V was shortened by 3 bases and J by 7 bases, with 14 bases between the two germline ends. Germline V gene data show CDR1 as SGHKS and CDR2 as YYEKEE (reference sequence). The CDR3 loop reads CASSYGRPGEQYF. In DNA form, the CDR3 reads TGTGCCAGCAGCTACGGACGGCCTGGGGAGCAGTACTTC.